These 5 T cell receptor beta chains share one sample of origin, sequenced in a study of blood T cell repertoires in COVID-19. Using immunoSEQ multiplex PCR, the repertoire was profiled, and TCRdb retains in-frame clones only, with some absent. The sample has roughly 380,000 clones, approximately 89% seen once. Sequencing was performed on peripheral blood. The receptors were sampled from an older woman with COVID-19, enrolled during active disease.

The rearrangement joins TRBV2 to TRBJ1-5; D may be TRBD1 (6 bases). The V and J ends lost 8 bases and 3 bases respectively, with 11 bases between them. This CDR3 contains 13 residues. Germline loops: CDR1 SNHLY, CDR2 FYNNEI. The CDR3 region is CASGRDNNQPQHF. In DNA form, the CDR3 reads TGTGCCAGCGGCAGGGACAACAATCAGCCCCAGCATTTT.

This clone was detected only once. The rearrangement uses TRBV7-3 and TRBJ1-2, with 7 bases lining up with TRBD1. Germline CDR1 is SGHTA and CDR2 is FQGTGA. With 4 bases clipped from V and 7 bases from J, the junction kept 6 bases outside the gene matches. The CDR3 contains 13 residues. As DNA, the CDR3 is TGTGCCAGCAGCTCTACAGGGGCGGGTGGCTACACCTTC. It codes for CASSSTGAGGYTF.

This clone showed up many times. V and J are TRBV7-9 and TRBJ1-1; D is possibly TRBD1 (6 bases). With 4 bases removed from V and 0 bases from J, the gap between germline ends came to 12 bases. CDR3 length: 15 residues. Germline CDR1 SEHNR, CDR2 FQNEAQ (reference sequence). The CDR3 is CASSSIRTVNTEAFF. The CDR3 DNA reads TGTGCCAGCAGCTCCATCCGGACAGTGAACACTGAAGCTTTCTTT.

This chain uses TRBV7-2 with TRBJ1-2; D remains ambiguous. The ends were cut back, 6 bases at V and 4 bases at J, with 12 bases in the middle. There are 13 residues in the CDR3. Germline assignment: CDR1 SGHTA and CDR2 FQGNSA. CDR3 sequence: CASSLTTSYGYTF. CDR3 coding DNA: TGTGCCAGCAGTTTAACAACCTCCTATGGCTACACCTTC.

The chain employs TRBV5-1 and TRBJ1-5; D gene ambiguous. Germline V lookup: CDR1 SGHRS, CDR2 YFSETQ. V was shortened by 2 bases and J by 0 bases, with 12 bases between the two germline ends. This CDR3 region has 16 residues. Written as DNA, the CDR3 is TGCGCCAGCAGCTTATCGGCAGGCGATAGCAATCAGCCCCAGCATTTT. Protein sequence: CASSLSAGDSNQPQHF.